Below are 17 T cell receptor beta chains sequenced from a single sample in a study of T cells in women clearing cervical HPV infection. Generated by immunoSEQ multiplex PCR, the TCRdb table keeps only in-frame clones and is missing some. The record lists about 20,000 clones, of which the ten most abundant hold over 6.5%. Sequencing was done on a sample of blood buffy coat. These receptors were collected from a woman between 18 and 75 years old with a cervical HPV16 infection that either progressed to CIN3+ or cleared (not recorded which).

A note on this clone: The CDR3 end falls 3 residues outside the read, so it is completed with the germline J gene. The V and J genes are TRBV5-4 and TRBJ2-5; TRBD1 might be the D (6 bases). Trimming shortened V by 2 bases and J by 4 bases, and 18 bases separated the two germline ends. This CDR3 region has 16 residues. In germline, CDR1 is SGHNT, CDR2 YYREEE (reference sequence). The sequenced part of the CDR3 DNA is TGTGCCAGCAGCTTCACACAGGGCGCCCAGGGAGAGACC. It yields the protein CASSFTQGAQGET. The CDR3 as a whole reads CASSFTQGAQGETQYF.

Remarks on this clone: From the germline J gene comes the end of the CDR3, since the read stops 3 residues before it. Other DNA sequences in the same sample also yield this CDR3. This chain joins TRBV18 and TRBJ2-1; D possibly corresponds to TRBD2 (6 bases). The CDR3 runs to 15 residues. Trimming removed 6 bases from V and 4 bases from J, with 16 bases in between. Germline CDR1 KGHSH, CDR2 LQKENI. The covered CDR3 bases are TGTGCCAGCTCCCCTTCGGAGGGGCAGTACAATGAG. It is translated as CASSPSEGQYNE. The full-length CDR3 reads as CASSPSEGQYNEQFF.

To note about this clone: The CDR3 goes on 3 residues after the read ends, and that part is filled in from the germline J gene. This chain uses TRBV20-1 with TRBJ2-1, with D perhaps TRBD2 (5 bases). The CDR3 covers 12 residues. The V gene lost 5 bases and the J gene lost 9 bases, with 14 bases spanning the gap. The germline V gene has CDR1 DFQATT and CDR2 SNEGSKA (reference sequence). CDR3 DNA, as far as it was read: TGCAGTGCTCCGTCCGCGGCGGGTGAG. It specifies CSAPSAAGE. The whole CDR3 sequence reads CSAPSAAGEQFF.

Details on this clone: Coverage ceases 3 residues before the CDR3 finishes, and the germline J gene fills in the end. The chain has TRBV20-1 and TRBJ2-7, with a tentative D call TRBD1 (6 bases). Looked up from germline, CDR1 is DFQATT and CDR2 is SNEGSKA (reference sequence). Trimming shortened V by 5 bases and J by 6 bases, and 8 bases separated the two germline ends. The CDR3 runs 10 residues. The CDR3 loop reads CSARDTEQYF. CDR3 DNA, as far as it was read: TGCAGTGCTCGGGACACCGAG.

Remarks on this clone: The sequence runs out 3 residues before the end of the CDR3; the remainder is reconstructed from the germline J gene. The genes are TRBV6-2 or TRBV6-3 and TRBJ2-1; TRBD1 aligns across 9 bases. CDR1 and CDR2 (germline): MNHEY, SVGEGT. The CDR3 is 15 amino acids. The V and J ends lost 4 bases and 6 bases, in that order; junction bases with no gene match: 7. CDR3 loop: CASSSRDRVGNEQFF. The covered CDR3 bases are TGTGCCAGCAGTTCCCGGGACAGGGTGGGCAATGAG.

Comment on this clone: The read finishes 3 residues shy of the CDR3 end, and the germline J gene is used to complete it. The chain couples TRBV18 to TRBJ2-6, with D possibly matching TRBD1 (6 bases). CDR1 is KGHSH, CDR2 LQKENI, per germline. V was trimmed by 4 bases and J by 0 bases, leaving 19 bases between them. CDR3 length equals 19 residues. The CDR3: CASSLFMTGSPSGANVLTF. Incomplete CDR3 DNA: TGTGCCAGCTCACTATTTATGACAGGTAGTCCCTCTGGGGCCAACGTC. Combining the CDR3 with reference TRBV18 and TRBJ2-6 gives the whole variable domain NAGVMQNPRHLVRRRGQEARLRCSPMKGHSHVYWYRQLPEEGLKFMVYLQKENIIDESGMPKERFSAEFPKEGPSILRIQQVVRGDSAAYFCASSLFMTGSPSGANVLTFGAGSRLTVL.

Concerning this clone: The sequence runs out 3 residues before the end of the CDR3; the remainder is reconstructed from the germline J gene. This rearrangement joins TRBV5-1 to TRBJ1-2, with a tentative D call TRBD1 (6 bases). CDR3 length: 15 amino acids. From germline, CDR1 is SGHRS and CDR2 YFSETQ. V was shortened by 4 bases and J by 2 bases, with 15 bases between the two germline ends. CDR3 DNA (partial): TGCGCCAGCAGCCCCCGGGAACAGGGAAACTATGGC. Translated, it gives CASSPREQGNYG. The whole CDR3 reads CASSPREQGNYGYTF. The variable domain in full, with the rest retrieved from reference TRBV5-1 and TRBJ1-2, is KAGVTQTPRYLIKTRGQQVTLSCSPISGHRSVSWYQQTPGQGLQFLFEYFSETQRNKGNFPGRFSGRQFSNSRSEMNVSTLELGDSALYLCASSPREQGNYGYTFGSGTRLTVV.

In the case of this clone: From the germline J gene comes the end of the CDR3, since the read stops 3 residues before it. The chain links TRBV19 to TRBJ2-3; 7 positions agree with TRBD1. Germline V gene lookup returns CDR1 LNHDA and CDR2 SQIVND (reference sequence). This CDR3 region has 13 residues. The covered CDR3 bases are TGTGCCAGTAGTACCGACAGGGATCAGCCG. This translates into CASSTDRDQP. The complete CDR3 protein is CASSTDRDQPQYF. The full variable domain, completed using reference TRBV19 and TRBJ2-3, is DGGITQSPKYLFRKEGQNVTLSCEQNLNHDAMYWYRQDPGQGLRLIYYSQIVNDFQKGDIAEGYSVSREKKESFPLTVTSAQKNPTAFYLCASSTDRDQPQYFGPGTRLTVL.

A note on this clone: With the read ending 3 residues before the CDR3 end, the germline J gene is used to fill in that end. The V call is TRBV6-2 or TRBV6-3, the J call TRBJ2-1; TRBD2 aligns across 7 bases. The CDR3 consists of 14 residues. Germline V gives CDR1 MNHEY, CDR2 SVGEGT. Trimming removed 7 bases from V and 0 bases from J; junction bases left unmatched: 3. CDR3 bases read: TGTGCCAGCATAGCGGGCTTCTCCTACAATGAG. It codes for CASIAGFSYNE. The full-length CDR3 reads as CASIAGFSYNEQFF.

As regards this clone: The read comes to an end 3 residues before the CDR3 does, leaving the germline J gene to fill in the end. This chain connects TRBV20-1 to TRBJ1-5, with D perhaps matching TRBD1 (6 bases). The germline CDR1 and CDR2 sequences are DFQATT and SNEGSKA (reference sequence). V dropped 6 bases and J dropped 0 bases, with 12 bases sitting between them. This CDR3 is built from 14 residues. The CDR3 is CSAIRGNSNQPQHF. CDR3 bases read: TGCAGTGCAATCAGGGGAAATAGCAATCAGCCC.

With regard to this clone: Coverage ceases 3 residues before the CDR3 finishes, and the germline J gene fills in the end. The chain is built from TRBV20-1 and TRBJ1-2, with no clear D. Germline CDR1 DFQATT, CDR2 SNEGSKA (reference sequence). The CDR3 sequence is 14 residues long. V was shortened by 0 bases and J by 4 bases, with 12 bases between the two germline ends. Partial CDR3 DNA: TGCAGTGCTAGAGATCTCTACAGAGTCTATGGC. Translating it yields CSARDLYRVYG. The whole CDR3 reads CSARDLYRVYGYTF.

A word on this clone: The sequenced fragment ends 3 residues before the CDR3 boundary, so the rest is inferred from the germline J gene. The chain employs TRBV18 and TRBJ1-1; D unresolved. Germline values: CDR1 KGHSH, CDR2 LQKENI. The CDR3 runs 16 residues. CDR3 in amino acids: CASSGLAGGSTDTAFF. The CDR3 DNA, read in part, is TGTGCCAGCTCCGGACTAGCGGGAGGGAGCACAGATACA.

CDR3 DNA, as far as it was read: TGCAGTGCTAGGCTCCAGGTAAACACTGAA. Translating gives CSARLQVNTE. The CDR3 in its entirety is CSARLQVNTEAFF. The rearrangement uses TRBV20-1 and TRBJ1-1; unclear D gene. The read finishes 3 residues shy of the CDR3 end, and the germline J gene is used to complete it. The CDR3 is made up of 13 amino acids. Germline V lookup: CDR1 DFQATT, CDR2 SNEGSKA (reference sequence). Trimming removed 3 bases from V and 2 bases from J, with 10 bases in between.

On this clone: The junction and the germline gene differ at one end; a read error may be behind it. The DNA ends 3 residues before the CDR3 does, and the rest of the CDR3 is filled in from the germline J gene. V gene TRBV4-2 combines with J gene TRBJ1-2, with 9 bases matching TRBD1. The CDR3 is 14 residues long. Germline lookup yields CDR1 LGHNA and CDR2 YNFKEQ. CDR3 in amino acids: CASSLIQGASGYTF. The DNA read from the CDR3 is TGCGCCAGCAGCCTCATACAGGGGGCAAGTGGC.

With respect to this clone: The read gets to within 3 residues of the CDR3 end, and the germline J gene fills in the rest. J is TRBJ2-2 and V is TRBV2, with a possible D match to TRBD2 (5 bases). The CDR3 is 14 residues long. V lost 5 bases to trimming and J lost 4 bases, with 11 bases between them. Germline V lookup: CDR1 SNHLY, CDR2 FYNNEI. The sequenced CDR3 bases are TGTGCCAGCAGTCCTAGCTACGTCACCGGGGAG. This sequence encodes CASSPSYVTGE. The full CDR3 reads CASSPSYVTGELFF.

To note about this clone: The read ends 3 residues shy of where the CDR3 ends; the end is completed using the germline J gene. This chain uses TRBV28 with TRBJ2-5; 9 nucleotides match TRBD1. Trimming cost V 5 bases and J 5 bases; bases outside gene matches: 6. CDR1 and CDR2 from the germline V gene are MDHEN and SYDVKM. The CDR3 runs 14 residues. Partial CDR3 DNA: TGTGCCAGCAGTGCGCCACAGGGGGCTGAGACC. It is translated as CASSAPQGAET. The whole CDR3 region reads CASSAPQGAETQYF.

The CDR3 loop is CASSKGTSGNEQFF. The DNA read from the CDR3 is TGTGCCAGCAGCAAAGGGACTAGCGGGAATGAG. V gene TRBV7-3 combines with J gene TRBJ2-1, with 12 bases that match TRBD2. The read terminates 3 residues before the CDR3 end, so the remaining end is supplied by the germline J gene. V lost 5 bases to trimming and J lost 7 bases; unmatched junction nucleotides: 3. Germline assignment: CDR1 SGHTA and CDR2 FQGTGA. There are 14 residues in the CDR3.